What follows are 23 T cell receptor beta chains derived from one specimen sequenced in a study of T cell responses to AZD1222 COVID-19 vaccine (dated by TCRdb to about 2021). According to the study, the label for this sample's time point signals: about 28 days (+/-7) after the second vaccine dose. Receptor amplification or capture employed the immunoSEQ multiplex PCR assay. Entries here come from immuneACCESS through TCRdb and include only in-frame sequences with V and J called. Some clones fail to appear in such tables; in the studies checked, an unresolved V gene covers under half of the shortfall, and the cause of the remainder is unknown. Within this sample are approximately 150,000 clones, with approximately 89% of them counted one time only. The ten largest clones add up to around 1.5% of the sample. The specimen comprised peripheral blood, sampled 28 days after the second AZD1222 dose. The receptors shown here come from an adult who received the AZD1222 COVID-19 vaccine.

Here the CDR3 DNA reads TGTGCCAGCAGTGAAGTTGGGCTAGCGGGAGGTATCCCCGGGGAGCTGTTTTTT. Protein sequence: CASSEVGLAGGIPGELFF. V usage is TRBV6-1 and J usage is TRBJ2-2; 11 bases fit TRBD2. This CDR3 has 18 residues. CDR1 and CDR2 from the germline V gene are MNHNS and SASEGT. V was clipped by 1 base and J by 6 bases; unmatched bases: 10.

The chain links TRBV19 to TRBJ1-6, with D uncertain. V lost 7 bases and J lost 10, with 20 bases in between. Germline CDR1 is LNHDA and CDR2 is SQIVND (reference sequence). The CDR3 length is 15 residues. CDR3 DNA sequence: TGTGCCAGTACCGGTTTAACCCGGTCGGAGTCACCCCTCCACTTT. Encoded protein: CASTGLTRSESPLHF.

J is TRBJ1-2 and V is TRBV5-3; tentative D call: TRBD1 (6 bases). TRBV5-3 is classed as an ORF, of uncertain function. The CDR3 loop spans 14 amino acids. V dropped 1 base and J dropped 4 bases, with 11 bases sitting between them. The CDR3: CARSLWVRGYGYTF. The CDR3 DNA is TGTGCCAGAAGCTTGTGGGTCAGGGGCTATGGCTACACCTTC.

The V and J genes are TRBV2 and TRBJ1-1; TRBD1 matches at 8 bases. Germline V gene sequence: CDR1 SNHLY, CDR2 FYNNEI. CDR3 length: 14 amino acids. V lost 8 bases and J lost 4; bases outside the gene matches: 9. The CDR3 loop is CASVRTGLFTEAFF. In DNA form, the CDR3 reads TGTGCCAGCGTAAGGACAGGGCTGTTCACTGAAGCTTTCTTT.

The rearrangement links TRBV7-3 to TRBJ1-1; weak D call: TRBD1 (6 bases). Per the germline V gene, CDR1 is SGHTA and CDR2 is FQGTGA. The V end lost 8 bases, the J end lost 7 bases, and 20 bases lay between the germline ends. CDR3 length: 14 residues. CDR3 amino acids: CASSLEGGASEAFF. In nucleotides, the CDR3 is TGTGCCAGCTCCCTCGAGGGGGGGGCAAGTGAAGCTTTCTTT. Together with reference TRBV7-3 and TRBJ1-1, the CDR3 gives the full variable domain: GAGVSQTPSNKVTEKGKYVELRCDPISGHTALYWYRQSLGQGPEFLIYFQGTGAADDSGLPNDRFFAVRPEGSVSTLKIQRTERGDSAVYLCASSLEGGASEAFFGQGTRLTVV.

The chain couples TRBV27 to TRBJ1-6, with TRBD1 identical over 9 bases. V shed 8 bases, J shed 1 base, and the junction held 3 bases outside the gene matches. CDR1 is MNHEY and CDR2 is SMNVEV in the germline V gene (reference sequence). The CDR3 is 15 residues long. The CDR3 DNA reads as TGTGCCAGCGGCGGGACAGGGTCCTATAATTCACCCCTCCACTTT. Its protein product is CASGGTGSYNSPLHF.

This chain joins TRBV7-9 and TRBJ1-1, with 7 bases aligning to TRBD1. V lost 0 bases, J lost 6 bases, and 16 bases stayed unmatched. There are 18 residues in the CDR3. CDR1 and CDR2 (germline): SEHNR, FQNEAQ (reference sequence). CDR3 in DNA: TGTGCCAGCAGCTTAGCGGGGTTTGACAGGGTTGGATATTCTGAAGCTTTCTTT. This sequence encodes CASSLAGFDRVGYSEAFF.

The CDR3 region has the DNA TGTGCCAGCAGCCAAGATGCCGTAGGCAGGGTCAGGGACATGAACACTGAAGCTTTCTTT. This gives the protein CASSQDAVGRVRDMNTEAFF. The rearrangement links TRBV4-2 to TRBJ1-1; TRBD1 might be the D (6 bases). Germline CDR1 and CDR2: LGHNA and YNFKEQ. The ends were cut back, 0 bases at V and 0 bases at J, with 23 bases in the middle. This CDR3 contains 20 residues.

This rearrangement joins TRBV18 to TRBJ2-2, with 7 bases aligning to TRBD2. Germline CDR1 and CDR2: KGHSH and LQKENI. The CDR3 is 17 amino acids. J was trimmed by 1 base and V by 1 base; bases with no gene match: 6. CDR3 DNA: TGTGCCAGCTCACCACAGGAGAGCGGGGTGAACACCGGGGAGCTGTTTTTT. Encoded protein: CASSPQESGVNTGELFF.

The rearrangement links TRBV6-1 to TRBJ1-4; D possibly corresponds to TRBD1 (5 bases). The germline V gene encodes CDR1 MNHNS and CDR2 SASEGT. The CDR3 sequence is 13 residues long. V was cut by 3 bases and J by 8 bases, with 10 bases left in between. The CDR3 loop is CASSDRVGEKLFF. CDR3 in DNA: TGTGCCAGCAGTGACAGGGTAGGAGAAAAACTGTTTTTT.

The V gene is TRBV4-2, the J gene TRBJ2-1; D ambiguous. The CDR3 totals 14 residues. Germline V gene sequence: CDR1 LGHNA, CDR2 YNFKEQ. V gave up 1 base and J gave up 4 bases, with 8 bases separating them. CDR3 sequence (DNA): TGTGCCAGCAGCCAAGTTGGCGTTTACAATGAGCAGTTCTTC. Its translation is CASSQVGVYNEQFF.

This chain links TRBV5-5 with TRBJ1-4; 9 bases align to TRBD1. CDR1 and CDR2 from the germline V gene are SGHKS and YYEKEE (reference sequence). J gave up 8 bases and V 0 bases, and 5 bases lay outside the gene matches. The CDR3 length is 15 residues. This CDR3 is CASSLGTGVSEKLFF. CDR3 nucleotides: TGTGCCAGCAGCTTGGGGACAGGGGTCAGCGAAAAACTGTTTTTT.

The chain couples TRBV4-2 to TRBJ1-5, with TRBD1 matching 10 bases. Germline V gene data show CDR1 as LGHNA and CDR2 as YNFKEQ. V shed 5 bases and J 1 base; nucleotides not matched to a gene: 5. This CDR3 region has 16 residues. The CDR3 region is CASSLRDRGSNQPQHF. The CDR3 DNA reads TGTGCCAGCAGCTTACGGGACAGGGGCAGCAATCAGCCCCAGCATTTT.

The CDR3 loop reads CAWSGGRDNQPQHF. The CDR3 DNA reads TGTGCCTGGAGTGGGGGCAGGGACAATCAGCCCCAGCATTTT. This chain joins TRBV30 and TRBJ1-5; a weak D match, TRBD1 (5 bases). V lost 1 base and J lost 3, with 10 bases in between. The CDR3 contains 14 residues. CDR1 GTSNPN and CDR2 SVGIG come from the germline V gene (reference sequence). Full variable domain (missing parts from reference TRBV30 and TRBJ1-5): SQTIHQWPATLVQPVGSPLSLECTVEGTSNPNLYWYRQAAGRGLQLLFYSVGIGQISSEVPQNLSASRPQDRQFILSSKKLLLSDSGFYLCAWSGGRDNQPQHFGDGTRLSIL.

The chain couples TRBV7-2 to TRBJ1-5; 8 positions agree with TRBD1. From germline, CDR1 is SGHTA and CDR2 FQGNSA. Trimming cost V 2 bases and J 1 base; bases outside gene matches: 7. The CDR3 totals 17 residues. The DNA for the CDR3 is TGTGCCAGCAGCTTAAATCAGGGGGCTCGAAGCAATCAGCCCCAGCATTTT. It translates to CASSLNQGARSNQPQHF.

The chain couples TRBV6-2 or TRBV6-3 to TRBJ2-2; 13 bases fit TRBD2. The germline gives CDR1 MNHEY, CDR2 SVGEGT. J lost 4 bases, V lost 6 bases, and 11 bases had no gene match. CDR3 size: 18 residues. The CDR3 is CASSRPPGLAGVTGELFF. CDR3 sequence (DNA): TGTGCCAGCAGCCGACCTCCCGGACTAGCGGGAGTCACCGGGGAGCTGTTTTTT.

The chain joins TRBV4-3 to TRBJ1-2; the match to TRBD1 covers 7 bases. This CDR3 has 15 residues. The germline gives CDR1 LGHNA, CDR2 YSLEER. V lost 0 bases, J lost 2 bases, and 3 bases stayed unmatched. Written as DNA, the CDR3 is TGCGCCAGCAGCCAAGAGGAGGGGGCGAACTATGGCTACACCTTC. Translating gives CASSQEEGANYGYTF.

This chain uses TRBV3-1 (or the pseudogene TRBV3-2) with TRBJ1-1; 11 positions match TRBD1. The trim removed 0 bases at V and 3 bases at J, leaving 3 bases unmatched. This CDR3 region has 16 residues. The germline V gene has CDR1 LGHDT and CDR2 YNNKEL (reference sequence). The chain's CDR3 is CASSQEGGQGDTEAFF. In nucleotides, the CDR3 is TGTGCCAGCAGCCAAGAGGGGGGACAGGGGGACACTGAAGCTTTCTTT.

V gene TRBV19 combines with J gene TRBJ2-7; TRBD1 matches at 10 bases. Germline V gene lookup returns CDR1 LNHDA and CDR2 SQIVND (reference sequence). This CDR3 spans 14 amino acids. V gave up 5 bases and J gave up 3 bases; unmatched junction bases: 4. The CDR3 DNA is TGTGCCAGTAGTGGACAGGGGGGCTTCTACGAGCAGTACTTC. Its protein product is CASSGQGGFYEQYF.

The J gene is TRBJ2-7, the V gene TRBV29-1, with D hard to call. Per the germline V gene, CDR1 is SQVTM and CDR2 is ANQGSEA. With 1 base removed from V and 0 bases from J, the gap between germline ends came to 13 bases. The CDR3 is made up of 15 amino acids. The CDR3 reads CSVEADKKYSYEQYF. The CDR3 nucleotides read TGCAGCGTTGAAGCAGACAAAAAGTACTCCTACGAGCAGTACTTC.

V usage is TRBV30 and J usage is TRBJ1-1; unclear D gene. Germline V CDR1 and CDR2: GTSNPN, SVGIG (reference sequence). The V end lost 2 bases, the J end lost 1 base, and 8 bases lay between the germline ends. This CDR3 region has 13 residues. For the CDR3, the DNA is TGTGCCTGGAGTAAACAACAGAACACTGAAGCTTTCTTT. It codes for CAWSKQQNTEAFF.

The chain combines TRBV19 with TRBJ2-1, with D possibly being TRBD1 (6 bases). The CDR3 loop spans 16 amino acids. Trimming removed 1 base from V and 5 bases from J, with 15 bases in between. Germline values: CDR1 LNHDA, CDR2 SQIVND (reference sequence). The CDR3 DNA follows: TGTGCCAGTAGTATAGTTACCAGGGGTCAAAACAATGAGCAGTTCTTC. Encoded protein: CASSIVTRGQNNEQFF.

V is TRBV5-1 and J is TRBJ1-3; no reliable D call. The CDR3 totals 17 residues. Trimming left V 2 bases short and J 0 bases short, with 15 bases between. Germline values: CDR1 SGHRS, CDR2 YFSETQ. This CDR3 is CASSFGPRPDSGNTIYF. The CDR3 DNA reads TGCGCCAGCAGCTTCGGTCCCCGGCCGGACTCTGGAAACACCATATATTTT.